The present T cell receptor beta chain was sequenced within a study of T cell changes during pregnancy in multiple sclerosis. Only in-frame clones appear in the TCRdb table, and some are missing; sequencing was by immunoSEQ multiplex PCR. The data show tens of thousands of clones, approximately 93% seen once. Germline loops: CDR1 MNHNS, CDR2 SASEGT. The CDR3 extends over 18 amino acids. Deletions cut 0 bases from V and 0 bases from J, with 15 bases between. The TCR comes from a female donor with multiple sclerosis, enrolled in a pregnancy study. The chain recombines TRBV6-1 with TRBJ1-5; D perhaps matches TRBD1 (6 bases). This material consisted of CD8+ T cells from peripheral blood mononuclear cells, taken in the second trimester of pregnancy. In DNA form, the CDR3 reads TGTGCCAGCAGTGAAGCAGGGGACACATATTATAGCAATCAGCCCCAGCATTTT. Its translation: CASSEAGDTYYSNQPQHF.